This T cell receptor beta chain was captured in a study of T-cell memory formation after mild COVID-19. Study at large: For the most part, TCR clusters were specific to one donor. Findings of the study overall: That cross-reactive memory joined was suggested by some responding clones appearing in pre-infection memory. Clones that shrank (day 15 to 85) were balanced CD4/CD8, whereas later expanders leaned CD4+.

There are 16 residues in the CDR3. Unmatched junction bases numbered 13, after V lost 5 bases and J lost 5 bases. From germline, CDR1 is MNHEY and CDR2 SVGAGI. TCRdb re-called the 5' RACE reads through MiXCR, storing one row per CDR3 protein. The sample includes some 210,000 distinct CDR3 sequences, under 30% seen only once; the top ten take approximately 10%. The sample holds a few counts of this clonotype. Its matching antigen is unknown. Input material: PBMCs or a T cell subset sorted from them (not recorded which). V is TRBV6-5 and J is TRBJ2-3; 7 bases match TRBD2. This TCR derives from an adult woman who had mild COVID-19 (a few samples of this study predate the infection). Cell type and time point are not known. The CDR3 loop is CASSPQPGGSGDTQYF. CDR3 bases: TGTGCCAGCAGTCCCCAACCTGGCGGGAGTGGAGATACGCAGTATTTT.